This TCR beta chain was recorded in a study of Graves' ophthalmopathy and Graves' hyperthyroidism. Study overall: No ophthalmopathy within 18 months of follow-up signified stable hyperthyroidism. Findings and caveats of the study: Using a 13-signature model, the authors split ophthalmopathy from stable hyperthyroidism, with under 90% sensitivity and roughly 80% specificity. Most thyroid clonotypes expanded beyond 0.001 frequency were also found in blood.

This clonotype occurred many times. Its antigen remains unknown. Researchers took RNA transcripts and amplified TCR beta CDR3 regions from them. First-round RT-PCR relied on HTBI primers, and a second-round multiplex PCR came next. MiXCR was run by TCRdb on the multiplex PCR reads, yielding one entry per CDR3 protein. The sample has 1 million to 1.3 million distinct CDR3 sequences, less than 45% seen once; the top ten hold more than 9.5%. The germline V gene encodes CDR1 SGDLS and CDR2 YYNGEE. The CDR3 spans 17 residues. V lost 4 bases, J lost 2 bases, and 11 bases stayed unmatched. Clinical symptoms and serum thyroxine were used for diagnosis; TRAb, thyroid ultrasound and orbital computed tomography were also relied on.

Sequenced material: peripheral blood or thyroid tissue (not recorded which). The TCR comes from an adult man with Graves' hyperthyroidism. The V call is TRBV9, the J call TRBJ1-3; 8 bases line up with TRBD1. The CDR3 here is CASSPSATGGTGNTIYF. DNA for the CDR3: TGTGCCAGCAGCCCCTCGGCAACAGGGGGAACTGGAAACACCATATATTTT.